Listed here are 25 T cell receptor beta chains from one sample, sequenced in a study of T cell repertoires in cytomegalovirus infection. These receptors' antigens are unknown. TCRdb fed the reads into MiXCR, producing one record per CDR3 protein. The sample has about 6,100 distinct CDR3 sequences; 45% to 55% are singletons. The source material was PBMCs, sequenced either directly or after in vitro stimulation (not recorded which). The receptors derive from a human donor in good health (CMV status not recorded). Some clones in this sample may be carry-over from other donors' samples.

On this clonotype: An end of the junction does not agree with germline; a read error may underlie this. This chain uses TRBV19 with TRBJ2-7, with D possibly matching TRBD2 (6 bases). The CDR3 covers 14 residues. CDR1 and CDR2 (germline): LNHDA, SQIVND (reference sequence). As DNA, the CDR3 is TGTGCCAGTAGTATAGCGGGAGTAGCCTACGAGACGTCCTTC. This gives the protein CASSIAGVAYETSF.

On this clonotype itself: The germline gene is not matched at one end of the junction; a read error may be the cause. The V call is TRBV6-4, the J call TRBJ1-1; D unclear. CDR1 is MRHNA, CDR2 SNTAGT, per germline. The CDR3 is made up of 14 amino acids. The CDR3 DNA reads TGTGCAAGCAGTGCGGGCCCAGGTACGACTGAAGATTTCTTT. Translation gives CASSAGPGTTEDFF.

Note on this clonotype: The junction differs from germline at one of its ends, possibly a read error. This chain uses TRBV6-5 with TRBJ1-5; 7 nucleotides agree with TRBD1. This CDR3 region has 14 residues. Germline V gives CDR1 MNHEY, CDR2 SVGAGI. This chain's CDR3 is CASRMGQKPLPRHF. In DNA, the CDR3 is TGTGCCAGCAGAATGGGACAGAAGCCTCTGCCCCGGCATTTT.

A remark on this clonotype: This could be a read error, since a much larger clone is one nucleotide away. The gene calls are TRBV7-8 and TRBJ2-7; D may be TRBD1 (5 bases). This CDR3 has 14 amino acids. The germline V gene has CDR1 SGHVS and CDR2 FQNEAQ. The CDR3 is CASSLDTPVYDQYF. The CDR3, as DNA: TGTGCCAGCAGCTTGGACACCCCTGTCTACGATCAGTACTTC.

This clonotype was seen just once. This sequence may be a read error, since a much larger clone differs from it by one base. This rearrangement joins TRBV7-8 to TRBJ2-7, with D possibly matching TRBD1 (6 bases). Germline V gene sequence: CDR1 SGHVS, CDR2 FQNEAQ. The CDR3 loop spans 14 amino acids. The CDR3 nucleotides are TGTGCCTGCAGCTGGGACACCCCTTGCGACGAGACGTACTTC. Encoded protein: CACSWDTPCDETYF.

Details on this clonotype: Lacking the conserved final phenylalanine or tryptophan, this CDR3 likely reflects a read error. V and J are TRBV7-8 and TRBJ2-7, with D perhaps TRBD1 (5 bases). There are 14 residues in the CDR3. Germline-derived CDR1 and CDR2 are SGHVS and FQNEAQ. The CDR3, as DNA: TGTGCCTGCAGCTGGGGCACCCCTGGCGACGAGCAGTACTGT. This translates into CACSWGTPGDEQYC.

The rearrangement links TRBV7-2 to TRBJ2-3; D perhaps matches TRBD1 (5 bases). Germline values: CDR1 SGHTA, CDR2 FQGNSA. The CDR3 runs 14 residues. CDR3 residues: CSFVLTDKTDTQYF. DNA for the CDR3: TGTTCCTTCGTCTTAACGGACAAGACAGATACGCAGTATTTT.

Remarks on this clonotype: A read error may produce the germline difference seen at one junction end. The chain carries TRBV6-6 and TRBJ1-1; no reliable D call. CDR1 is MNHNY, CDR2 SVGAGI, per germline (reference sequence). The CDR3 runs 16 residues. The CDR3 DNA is TGTGCAAGCAGTGACTCCCCATTGGACGGTAACACGGACGATTTCTTT. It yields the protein CASSDSPLDGNTDDFF.

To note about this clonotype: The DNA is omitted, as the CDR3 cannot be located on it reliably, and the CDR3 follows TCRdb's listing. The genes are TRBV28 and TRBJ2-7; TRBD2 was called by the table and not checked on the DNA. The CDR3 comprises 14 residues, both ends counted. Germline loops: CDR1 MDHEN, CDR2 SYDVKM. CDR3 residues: CARTPTQLDYYQCF.

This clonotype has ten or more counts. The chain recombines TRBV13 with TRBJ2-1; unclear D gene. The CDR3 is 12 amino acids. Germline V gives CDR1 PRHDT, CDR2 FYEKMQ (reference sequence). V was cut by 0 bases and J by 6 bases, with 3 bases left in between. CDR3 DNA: TGTGCCAGCAGCTTAGGCTCCAATGAGCAGTTCTTC. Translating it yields CASSLGSNEQFF.

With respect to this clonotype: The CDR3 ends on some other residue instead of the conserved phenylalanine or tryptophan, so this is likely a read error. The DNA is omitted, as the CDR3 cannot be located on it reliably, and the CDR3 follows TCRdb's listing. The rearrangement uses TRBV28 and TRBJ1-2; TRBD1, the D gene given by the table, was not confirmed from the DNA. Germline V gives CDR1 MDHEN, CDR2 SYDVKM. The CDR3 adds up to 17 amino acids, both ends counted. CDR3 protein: CASSTPGTLSVRYGSTL.

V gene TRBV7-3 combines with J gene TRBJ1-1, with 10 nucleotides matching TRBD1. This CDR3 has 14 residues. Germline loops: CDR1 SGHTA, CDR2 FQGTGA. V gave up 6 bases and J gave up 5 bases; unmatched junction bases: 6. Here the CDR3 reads CASRSTGGVTEAFF. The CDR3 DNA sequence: TGTGCCAGCAGATCGACAGGGGGCGTAACTGAAGCTTTCTTT.

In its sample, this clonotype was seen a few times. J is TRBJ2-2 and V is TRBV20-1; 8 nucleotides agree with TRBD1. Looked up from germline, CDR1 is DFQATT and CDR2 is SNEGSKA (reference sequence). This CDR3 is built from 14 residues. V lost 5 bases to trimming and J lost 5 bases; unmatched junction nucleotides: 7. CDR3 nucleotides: TGCAGTGCTTACCGGACAGGGAATACCGGGGAGCTGTTTTTT. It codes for CSAYRTGNTGELFF.

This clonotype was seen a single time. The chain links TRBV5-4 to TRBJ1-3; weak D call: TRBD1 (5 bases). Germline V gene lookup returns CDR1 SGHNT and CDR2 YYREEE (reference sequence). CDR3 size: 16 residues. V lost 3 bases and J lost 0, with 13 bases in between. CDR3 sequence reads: CASSWGAPSSGNTIYF. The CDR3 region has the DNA TGTGCCAGCAGCTGGGGCGCCCCCTCCTCTGGAAACACCATATATTTT. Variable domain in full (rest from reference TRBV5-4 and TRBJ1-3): ETGVTQSPTHLIKTRGQQVTLRCSSQSGHNTVSWYQQALGQGPQFIFQYYREEENGRGNFPPRFSGLQFPNYSSELNVNALELDDSALYLCASSWGAPSSGNTIYFGEGSWLTVV.

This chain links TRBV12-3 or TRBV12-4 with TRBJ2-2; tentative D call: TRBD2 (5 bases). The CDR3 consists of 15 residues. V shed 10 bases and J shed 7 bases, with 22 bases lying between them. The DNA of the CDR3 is TGTGCCACCTCACCTGTGGTACCTGGGAGCGGGGAGCTGTTTTTT. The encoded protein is CATSPVVPGSGELFF.

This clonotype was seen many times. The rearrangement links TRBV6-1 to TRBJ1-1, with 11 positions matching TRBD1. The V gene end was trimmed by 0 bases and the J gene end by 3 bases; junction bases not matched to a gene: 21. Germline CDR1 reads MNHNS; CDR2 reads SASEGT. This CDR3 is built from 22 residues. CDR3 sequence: CASSEASRGNIVGTGGDTEAFF. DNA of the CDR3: TGTGCCAGCAGTGAAGCTAGTAGGGGGAACATTGTGGGGACAGGGGGGGACACTGAAGCTTTCTTT.

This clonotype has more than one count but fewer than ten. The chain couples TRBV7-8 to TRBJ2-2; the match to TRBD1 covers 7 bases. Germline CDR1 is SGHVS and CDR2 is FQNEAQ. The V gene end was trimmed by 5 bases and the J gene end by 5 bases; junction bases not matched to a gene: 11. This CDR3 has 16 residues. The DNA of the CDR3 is TGTGCCAGCAGCCTCATGCGGCAGGGGGTGACCGGGGAGCTGTTTTTT. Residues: CASSLMRQGVTGELFF.

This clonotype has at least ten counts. CDR3 nucleotides: TGTGCCAGCAGCTTTTGGGAGGGGGAGCTGTTTTTT. Amino acid sequence: CASSFWEGELFF. V usage is TRBV7-2 and J usage is TRBJ2-2; weak D call: TRBD2 (5 bases). The ends were cut back, 3 bases at V and 8 bases at J, with 7 bases in the middle. The CDR3 totals 12 residues. The germline V gene encodes CDR1 SGHTA and CDR2 FQGNSA.

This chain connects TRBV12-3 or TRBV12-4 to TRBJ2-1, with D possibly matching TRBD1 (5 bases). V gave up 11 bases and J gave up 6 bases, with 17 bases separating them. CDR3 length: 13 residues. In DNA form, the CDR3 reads TGTGCCCTCAGGGAAAAAGTGGGCAATGAGCAGTTCTTC. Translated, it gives CALREKVGNEQFF.

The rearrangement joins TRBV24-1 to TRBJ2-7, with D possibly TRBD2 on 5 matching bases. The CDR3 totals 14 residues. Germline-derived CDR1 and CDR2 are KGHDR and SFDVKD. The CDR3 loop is CSSTTTHLDDYQYF. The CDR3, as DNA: TGTTCCAGCACTACCACCCATCTAGACGACTATCAGTACTTC.

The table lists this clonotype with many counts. CDR3 sequence: CAISEDRSSYEQYF. The CDR3 bases are TGTGCCATCAGTGAGGACAGGAGCTCCTACGAGCAGTACTTC. The chain has TRBV10-3 and TRBJ2-7; D possibly corresponds to TRBD1 (6 bases). From germline, CDR1 is ENHRY and CDR2 SYGVKD. The V end lost 2 bases, the J end lost 0 bases, and 8 bases lay between the germline ends. The CDR3 has 14 amino acids.

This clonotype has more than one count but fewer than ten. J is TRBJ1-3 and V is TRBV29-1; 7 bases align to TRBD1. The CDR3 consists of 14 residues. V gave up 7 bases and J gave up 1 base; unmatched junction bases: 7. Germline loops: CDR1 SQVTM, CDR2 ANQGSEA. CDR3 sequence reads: CSARGGISGNTIYF. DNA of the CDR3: TGCAGCGCCCGAGGGGGCATATCTGGAAACACCATATATTTT.

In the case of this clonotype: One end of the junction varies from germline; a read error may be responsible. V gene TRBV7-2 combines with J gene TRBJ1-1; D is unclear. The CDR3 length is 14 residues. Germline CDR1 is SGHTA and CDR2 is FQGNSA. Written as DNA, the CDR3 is TGTGCCAGCAGCTTAGCCAGAACGAACACTGAAGCTTTATTT. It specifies CASSLARTNTEALF.

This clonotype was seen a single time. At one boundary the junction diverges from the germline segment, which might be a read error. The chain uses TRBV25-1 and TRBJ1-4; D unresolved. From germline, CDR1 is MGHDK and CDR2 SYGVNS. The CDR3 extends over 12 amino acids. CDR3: CASRRVKEKLFF. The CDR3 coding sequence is TGTGCCAGCAGGCGAGTGAAAGAAAAACTTTTTTTT.

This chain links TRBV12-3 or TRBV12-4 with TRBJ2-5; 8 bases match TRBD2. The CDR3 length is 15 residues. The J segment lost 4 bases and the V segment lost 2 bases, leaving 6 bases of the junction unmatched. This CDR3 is CASSLRTSGGETQYF. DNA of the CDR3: TGTGCCAGCAGTTTAAGAACTAGCGGTGGAGAGACCCAGTACTTC.